These 19 T cell receptor beta chains were sequenced from one sample in a study of T cells after yellow fever vaccination. TCRdb independently ran MiXCR on the 5' RACE reads; one entry per CDR3 protein. The top ten hold 0.5% to 0.6% of the sample, which has 250,000 to 300,000 distinct CDR3 sequences, 13% seen once. Sequences were derived from CD4+ T cells sorted from PBMCs, sampled 45 days after the yellow fever booster vaccination. All receptors come from a man aged 25 to 45 who received the YFV17D yellow fever vaccine.

This clonotype was counted between two and nine times. The J gene is TRBJ2-2, the V gene TRBV7-2; TRBD2 matches at 9 bases. The ends lost 3 bases at V and 5 bases at J; junction bases unmatched: 4. The CDR3 contains 15 residues. CDR1 and CDR2 from the germline V gene are SGHTA and FQGNSA. DNA of the CDR3: TGTGCCAGCAGCTTGATAGCGGGAGAGACCGGGGAGCTGTTTTTT. Protein product: CASSLIAGETGELFF.

Concerning this clonotype itself: One end of the junction fails to match germline, which may point to a read error. The J gene is TRBJ2-5, the V gene TRBV3-1; 11 bases are a match to TRBD2. Germline CDR1 reads LGHDT; CDR2 reads YNNKEL (reference sequence). CDR3 length equals 13 residues. The CDR3 DNA reads as TGTGCCAGCAGCCAAAAGAAGACTAGCGGGGCCCGTTTC. Translating gives CASSQKKTSGARF.

This clonotype has ten or more counts. The chain recombines TRBV7-2 with TRBJ2-3; D unclear. Germline CDR1 SGHTA, CDR2 FQGNSA. Trimming cost V 5 bases and J 0 bases, with 12 bases left between them. The CDR3 is 15 residues long. CDR3 region: CASSATGLSTDTQYF. CDR3 in DNA: TGTGCCAGCAGCGCTACGGGTCTGAGCACAGATACGCAGTATTTT.

This sequence joins TRBV29-1 and TRBJ2-3; D assignment may be TRBD1 or TRBD2 (6 bases each). The CDR3 consists of 14 residues. V was clipped by 7 bases and J by 2 bases, with 16 bases between them. Germline V gives CDR1 SQVTM, CDR2 ANQGSEA. The DNA of the CDR3 is TGCAGCGCCTCCGGGGGCCTAATCACAGATACGCAGTATTTT. As protein: CSASGGLITDTQYF.

The chain uses TRBV5-6 and TRBJ2-3; D is possibly TRBD1 (5 bases). Germline assignment: CDR1 SGHDT and CDR2 YYEEEE. V lost 6 bases, J lost 3 bases, and 23 bases lay in between. This CDR3 is built from 17 residues. CDR3 protein: CASTKDTEYTLTDTQYF. DNA of the CDR3: TGTGCCAGCACCAAGGACACGGAATATACTTTAACAGATACGCAGTATTTT.

The chain has TRBV10-3 and TRBJ2-7; TRBD2 aligns across 8 bases. The V segment lost 6 bases and the J segment 6 bases; nucleotides outside the gene matches: 16. Looked up from germline, CDR1 is ENHRY and CDR2 is SYGVKD. The CDR3 contains 16 residues. CDR3 nucleotide sequence: TGTGCCATCAGCCCGGGTTCTGGGACTAGGGGGAGCGAGCAGTACTTC. Its translation is CAISPGSGTRGSEQYF.

This clonotype was seen at least ten times. V gene TRBV10-3 combines with J gene TRBJ2-3, with 9 bases that match TRBD2. CDR1 is ENHRY and CDR2 is SYGVKD in the germline V gene. V was clipped by 6 bases and J by 1 base; unmatched bases: 2. This CDR3 has 14 amino acids. DNA for the CDR3: TGTGCCATCAGGCCTAGCGGGGGCACAGATACGCAGTATTTT. It is translated as CAIRPSGGTDTQYF.

J is TRBJ2-1 and V is TRBV12-3 or TRBV12-4, with TRBD1 identical over 9 bases. The CDR3 is made up of 13 amino acids. Unmatched junction bases numbered 8, after V lost 2 bases and J lost 15 bases. CDR3 bases: TGTGCCAGCAGTTTAATGGGGACAGGGTATCCGTTCTTC. Protein product: CASSLMGTGYPFF.

This clonotype was found many times. The genes are TRBV5-1 and TRBJ2-1; tentative D call: TRBD1 (6 bases). This CDR3 is 15 amino acids long. Germline values: CDR1 SGHRS, CDR2 YFSETQ. The V end was cut by 4 bases, the J end by 3 bases, with 14 bases between. CDR3 nucleotide sequence: TGCGCCAGCAGCCCCGGGGCAGGGGACTACAATGAGCAGTTCTTC. It encodes CASSPGAGDYNEQFF.

This clonotype turned up a few times. The rearrangement joins TRBV15 to TRBJ2-2; D may be TRBD1 (6 bases). Germline V gene sequence: CDR1 LNHNV, CDR2 YYDKDF (reference sequence). V lost 2 bases and J lost 3, with 13 bases in between. The CDR3 loop spans 16 amino acids. The CDR3 here is CATSRSWTEYTGELFF. The CDR3 region has the DNA TGTGCCACCAGCAGATCCTGGACAGAATACACCGGGGAGCTGTTTTTT.

The chain carries TRBV24-1 and TRBJ2-7, with TRBD1 matching 7 bases. CDR3 size: 16 residues. J gave up 2 bases and V 8 bases, and 14 bases lay outside the gene matches. Germline assignment: CDR1 KGHDR and CDR2 SFDVKD. CDR3 DNA sequence: TGTGCCACCACCTCAGAATCATGGGACAGAGCCTACGAGCAGTACTTC. This encodes CATTSESWDRAYEQYF.

The table lists this clonotype with many counts. The chain links TRBV10-1 to TRBJ1-1; 9 bases map to TRBD1. Losses at the gene ends were 5 bases for V and 1 base for J; bases not matched to a gene: 2. CDR3 length: 14 residues. The V gene's germline CDR1 is WNHNN and CDR2 SYGVQD (reference sequence). The CDR3 reads CASSRDRANTEAFF. The CDR3 DNA sequence: TGCGCCAGCAGTCGGGACAGGGCGAACACTGAAGCTTTCTTT.

The chain has TRBV12-3 or TRBV12-4 and TRBJ1-5; unclear D gene. This CDR3 is 12 amino acids long. The germline V and J ends were trimmed by 3 bases and 5 bases, with 5 bases remaining between them. CDR3 in amino acids: CASSLVHQPQHF. The CDR3 DNA reads as TGTGCCAGCAGTTTGGTCCATCAGCCCCAGCATTTT.

The gene calls are TRBV5-1 and TRBJ2-5, with 8 bases matching TRBD2. Unmatched junction bases numbered 6, after V lost 0 bases and J lost 2 bases. The CDR3 is made up of 16 amino acids. CDR1 is SGHRS, CDR2 YFSETQ, per germline. CDR3 DNA: TGCGCCAGCAGCTTGGCTCCTAGCGGGTTTCAAGAGACCCAGTACTTC. It specifies CASSLAPSGFQETQYF.

This clonotype has a handful of counts. This CDR3 is CASSAATRTYEQYF. The CDR3 DNA reads as TGTGCCAGCAGTGCTGCCACTAGGACATACGAGCAGTACTTC. This rearrangement joins TRBV2 to TRBJ2-7, with D perhaps assigned TRBD1 or TRBD2 (5 bases each). The V gene's germline CDR1 is SNHLY and CDR2 FYNNEI. CDR3 length: 14 amino acids. Deletions cut 4 bases from V and 4 bases from J, with 14 bases between.

The chain joins TRBV18 to TRBJ2-3; 7 bases are shared with TRBD1. The CDR3 is made up of 14 amino acids. Germline V CDR1 and CDR2: KGHSH, LQKENI. The trim removed 1 base at V and 3 bases at J, leaving 1 base unmatched. The CDR3 protein is CASSPRTGTDTQYF. The CDR3, as DNA: TGTGCCAGCTCACCACGGACAGGTACAGATACGCAGTATTTT.

This clonotype was seen a single time. This may stem from a read error, because a much larger clone lies one nucleotide away. The V call is TRBV9, the J call TRBJ2-2; D unclear. CDR1 and CDR2 (germline): SGDLS, YYNGEE. Trimming shortened V by 0 bases and J by 2 bases, and 11 bases separated the two germline ends. This CDR3 is built from 16 residues. CDR3 sequence (DNA): TGTGCCAGCAGCGTAGACCCAGCGCCCAACACCGGGGAGCTGTTTTTT. It translates to CASSVDPAPNTGELFF.

The rearrangement links TRBV25-1 to TRBJ1-2; TRBD1 is a possible D gene (5 bases). V was trimmed by 6 bases and J by 4 bases, leaving 12 bases between them. Germline CDR1 is MGHDK and CDR2 is SYGVNS. The CDR3 is 13 residues long. The CDR3 DNA reads as TGTGCCAGCAGCCGCAGGGACTCCTATGGCTACACCTTC. This codes for CASSRRDSYGYTF.

The chain uses TRBV12-3 or TRBV12-4 and TRBJ2-4; possible D gene TRBD1, 6 bases. The CDR3 covers 14 residues. The V and J ends lost 9 bases and 0 bases respectively, with 12 bases between them. CDR3 sequence reads: CARRGQLAKNIQYF. Written as DNA, the CDR3 is TGTGCCAGACGAGGACAGCTAGCCAAAAACATTCAGTACTTC.